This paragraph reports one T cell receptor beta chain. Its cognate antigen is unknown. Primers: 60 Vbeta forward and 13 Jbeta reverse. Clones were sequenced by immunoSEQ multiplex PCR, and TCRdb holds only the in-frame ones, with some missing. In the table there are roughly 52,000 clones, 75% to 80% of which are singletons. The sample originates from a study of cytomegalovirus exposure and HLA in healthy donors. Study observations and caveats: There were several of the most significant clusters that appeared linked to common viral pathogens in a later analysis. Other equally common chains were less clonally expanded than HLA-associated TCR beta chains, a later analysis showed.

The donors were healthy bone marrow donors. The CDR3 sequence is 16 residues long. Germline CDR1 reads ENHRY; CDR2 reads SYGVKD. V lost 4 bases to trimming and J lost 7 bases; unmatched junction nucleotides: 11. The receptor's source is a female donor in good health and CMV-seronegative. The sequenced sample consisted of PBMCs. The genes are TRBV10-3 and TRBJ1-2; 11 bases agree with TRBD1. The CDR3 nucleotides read TGTGCCATCAGTGTATTTTCCGGGACAGGGGGTCTTGGCTACACCTTC. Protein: CAISVFSGTGGLGYTF.